This section outlines one T cell receptor delta chain sequence together with its context. The likely explanation is a read error, given a far larger clone one base away. Other DNA sequences from this sample encode an identical CDR3 as well. This record comes from a study of gamma-delta T cells after stem cell transplantation. Germline CDR1 and CDR2: GEAIGNYY and EKD. This CDR3 has 16 amino acids. Germline trimming cut 3 bases from V and 0 bases from J; bases unmatched to any gene: 7. TCRdb re-called clones from the RT-PCR reads via CATT. The sample lists about 5,400 delta-chain clones, roughly 10% occurring once.

This chain uses TRDV2 with TRDJ1; 9 bases are shared with TRDD3. The TCR comes from a human donor. It is not recorded whose cells these are; they may come from a transplant donor. The material sequenced was gamma-delta T cells. CDR3 protein: CACDSLGDQYTDKLIF. CDR3 DNA: TGTGCCTGTGACTCACTGGGGGACCAGTACACCGATAAACTCATCTTT.